Shown below are 6 T cell receptor beta chains from a single sample sequenced in a study of T cells in localized non-small cell lung cancer. Sequencing used immunoSEQ multiplex PCR; TCRdb keeps in-frame clones, though not all of them. The sample shows tens of thousands of clones, approximately 93% of them seen only once. Sequences were derived from peripheral blood, sampled before any cancer treatment. These TCRs come from a female donor over 55 with stage I lung adenocarcinoma.

This clone was found once. The chain links TRBV28 to TRBJ1-2, with 9 bases aligning to TRBD1. CDR1 is MDHEN, CDR2 SYDVKM, per germline. V dropped 5 bases and J dropped 8; count of bases not matched to a gene: 12. This CDR3 is 15 amino acids long. This chain's CDR3 is CASSLTTGGSGGYTF. The CDR3, as DNA: TGTGCCAGCAGTCTGACCACAGGGGGCTCGGGGGGCTACACCTTC.

V gene TRBV10-2 combines with J gene TRBJ2-2; D is undetermined. Trimming left V 2 bases short and J 6 bases short, with 10 bases between. Per germline, CDR1 WSHSY and CDR2 SAAADI. There are 14 residues in the CDR3. DNA for the CDR3: TGCGCCAGCAGTGAGGGAGCTCCCCCCGGGGAGCTGTTTTTT. Its translation: CASSEGAPPGELFF.

This clone was seen only once. This chain joins TRBV10-3 and TRBJ1-3; a weak D match, TRBD1 (6 bases). The length of the CDR3 is 15 residues. Germline V gene data show CDR1 as ENHRY and CDR2 as SYGVKD. Trimming shortened V by 3 bases and J by 9 bases, and 18 bases separated the two germline ends. DNA of the CDR3: TGTGCCATCAGTGACTGGACAACCGGAGGGGGCACCATATATTTT. Its protein is CAISDWTTGGGTIYF.

This sequence joins TRBV7-2 and TRBJ2-1; 8 bases are shared with TRBD2. With 5 bases clipped from V and 4 bases from J, the junction kept 7 bases outside the gene matches. Germline V gene data show CDR1 as SGHTA and CDR2 as FQGNSA. This CDR3 region has 15 residues. CDR3: CASSGTSGAYNEQFF. CDR3 in DNA: TGTGCCAGCAGCGGTACTAGCGGAGCTTACAATGAGCAGTTCTTC.

This chain joins TRBV7-9 and TRBJ1-1, with a tentative D call TRBD1 (6 bases). V lost 4 bases and J lost 5, with 20 bases in between. The CDR3 contains 16 residues. In germline, CDR1 is SEHNR, CDR2 FQNEAQ (reference sequence). The CDR3, as DNA: TGTGCCAGCAGCTCCCTGGGGGGGGCGCGTGGGACTGAAGCTTTCTTT. Translation: CASSSLGGARGTEAFF.

This clone was found a few times. The genes are TRBV6-1 and TRBJ1-2; no reliable D call. The CDR3 has 14 amino acids. The germline CDR1 and CDR2 sequences are MNHNS and SASEGT. The ends were cut back, 0 bases at V and 2 bases at J, with 7 bases in the middle. The CDR3 sequence is CASSEARSNYGYTF. The CDR3 DNA is TGTGCCAGCAGTGAAGCTCGGTCAAACTATGGCTACACCTTC.